Included here is one T cell receptor beta chain sequence, with context. This sample is part of a study of cytomegalovirus exposure and HLA in healthy donors. The PCR contained 60 Vbeta and 13 Jbeta primers. The table came from immunoSEQ multiplex PCR; TCRdb's copy has only in-frame clones and leaves some out. Among about 110,000 clones listed, 76% were seen once. With 7 bases removed from V and 8 bases from J, the gap between germline ends came to 15 bases. There are 13 residues in the CDR3. The V gene's germline CDR1 is SGHTA and CDR2 FQGNSA. The rearrangement links TRBV7-2 to TRBJ2-1, with D possibly matching TRBD2 (7 bases). The sample was PBMCs. This TCR derives from a man in his thirties or forties in good health and CMV-seropositive. The CDR3 sequence is CASTRGGMDEQFF. The DNA of the CDR3 is TGTGCCAGCACGAGGGGGGGCATGGATGAGCAGTTCTTC.